The T cell receptor beta chain under discussion was sequenced for a study of blood T cell repertoires in COVID-19. Study overall: Samples came from the United States, Italy and Spain, spanning acute and convalescent COVID-19.

Original handling: Amplifying reference gene primers gave estimates of nucleated cell counts. The method was immunoSEQ multiplex PCR; TCRdb's version includes in-frame clones alone and lacks a portion of them. V, J and clone size were drawn from that table, and D and trimming were deduced from the DNA. The sample has approximately 410,000 clones; 86% are singletons. Germline lookup yields CDR1 MNHNS and CDR2 SASEGT. Trimming left V 2 bases short and J 7 bases short, with 11 bases between. CDR3 size: 14 residues. This chain joins TRBV6-1 and TRBJ1-4, with a tentative D call TRBD1 (6 bases). Sequenced input: peripheral blood. The source of this sequence is a woman in her twenties or thirties with active or convalescent COVID-19. Here the CDR3 reads CASSELGAGEKLFF. CDR3 coding DNA: TGTGCCAGCAGTGAACTGGGGGCGGGTGAAAAACTGTTTTTT.